The rows below give T cell receptor beta chains drawn from one sample of a study of T cell changes during pregnancy in multiple sclerosis. Profiling relied on immunoSEQ multiplex PCR, and the TCRdb table lists in-frame clones only, not all of them. The data show 32,000 or so clones, 90% seen once. The sample was CD4+ T cells from peripheral blood mononuclear cells, taken in the second trimester of pregnancy. The receptors here all came from a female donor with multiple sclerosis, enrolled in a pregnancy study. CDR3s include the opening cysteine and the closing phenylalanine or tryptophan. Each record gives: V gene, J gene, clone size, D gene, CDR3 DNA, CDR3 protein. A D gene is named only where the DNA matches it firmly. The size of a clone is reported for some rows only, either as once, few or many, or as a class for expanded clones.

V gene: TRBV19
J gene: TRBJ2-5
clone size: once
D gene: TRBD2
CDR3 DNA: TGTGCCACTAGGGAGCGGGACCCGTCGGAGACCCAGTACTTC
CDR3 protein: CATRERDPSETQYF

V gene: TRBV7-2
J gene: TRBJ2-1
clone size: NA
D gene: TRBD2
CDR3 DNA: TGTGCCAGCAGCTTAGGGGGGGATAGCGGGAGGGGTCCCTACAATGAGCAGTTCTTC
CDR3 protein: CASSLGGDSGRGPYNEQFF

V gene: TRBV29-1
J gene: TRBJ1-5
clone size: NA
D gene: NA
CDR3 DNA: TGCAGCGTTGAAATGGCAGAAAATCAGCCCCAGCATTTT
CDR3 protein: CSVEMAENQPQHF

V gene: TRBV30
J gene: TRBJ2-6
clone size: NA
D gene: NA
CDR3 DNA: TGTGCCTGGGATCTAGCGTCTGGGGCCAACGTCCTGACTTTC
CDR3 protein: CAWDLASGANVLTF

V gene: TRBV7-8
J gene: TRBJ2-4
clone size: NA
D gene: NA
CDR3 DNA: TGTGCCAGCAGCTCGATAACCAGGGGCGCCAGGGTCAACATTCAGTACTTC
CDR3 protein: CASSSITRGARVNIQYF

V gene: TRBV6-1
J gene: TRBJ1-1
clone size: NA
D gene: TRBD1
CDR3 DNA: TGTGCCAGCAGTGTGGCCTTCAGGGGGAAGAACACTGAAGCTTTCTTT
CDR3 protein: CASSVAFRGKNTEAFF

V gene: TRBV19
J gene: TRBJ2-5
clone size: NA
D gene: NA
CDR3 DNA: TGTGCCAGTACCGTTAGCAGGGATTCAGAGACCCAGTACTTC
CDR3 protein: CASTVSRDSETQYF

V gene: TRBV25-1
J gene: TRBJ1-6
clone size: few
D gene: TRBD1
CDR3 DNA: TGTGCCAGCCGATACAGGGGAGGCTCACCCCTCCACTTT
CDR3 protein: CASRYRGGSPLHF

V gene: TRBV5-4
J gene: TRBJ2-5
clone size: NA
D gene: TRBD2
CDR3 DNA: TGTGCCAGCAGCCCTGGGACTAGCGGGATCCGAGAGACCCAGTACTTC
CDR3 protein: CASSPGTSGIRETQYF

V gene: TRBV10-3
J gene: TRBJ2-1
clone size: NA
D gene: TRBD1
CDR3 DNA: TGTGCCACCAGTGATGGCAGGGGGACGTATGAGCAGTTCTTC
CDR3 protein: CATSDGRGTYEQFF

V gene: TRBV5-1
J gene: TRBJ2-3
clone size: NA
D gene: NA
CDR3 DNA: TGCGCCAGCACCAGCGGGTTGGGTACAGATACGCAGTATTTT
CDR3 protein: CASTSGLGTDTQYF

V gene: TRBV6-1
J gene: TRBJ2-5
clone size: NA
D gene: TRBD2
CDR3 DNA: TGTGCCAGCAGTCCCCTAGCGGGAGCTAGGGAGACCCAGTACTTC
CDR3 protein: CASSPLAGARETQYF

V gene: TRBV4-3
J gene: TRBJ1-4
clone size: NA
D gene: NA
CDR3 DNA: TGCGCCAGCAGCCAAGGCGGCAGGGCTGAAAAACTGTTTTTT
CDR3 protein: CASSQGGRAEKLFF

V gene: TRBV19
J gene: TRBJ1-5
clone size: NA
D gene: NA
CDR3 DNA: TGTGCCAGTAGTAATTGGCGTGACAGGCTAGGTCAGCCCCAGCATTTT
CDR3 protein: CASSNWRDRLGQPQHF

V gene: TRBV19
J gene: TRBJ1-2
clone size: NA
D gene: NA
CDR3 DNA: TGTGCCAGTAGTGGCCCGGGAGATTCGGCCTATGGCTACACCTTC
CDR3 protein: CASSGPGDSAYGYTF

V gene: TRBV7-9
J gene: TRBJ2-1
clone size: NA
D gene: NA
CDR3 DNA: TGTGCCAGCAGCTTGGAGCGGCCCTCAAGGTACAATGAGCAGTTCTTC
CDR3 protein: CASSLERPSRYNEQFF

V gene: TRBV18
J gene: TRBJ2-1
clone size: NA
D gene: TRBD2
CDR3 DNA: TGTGCCAGCTCACCACCACTAGCGGGGGATGACAATGGGCAGTTCTTC
CDR3 protein: CASSPPLAGDDNGQFF

V gene: TRBV6-6
J gene: TRBJ1-6
clone size: NA
D gene: NA
CDR3 DNA: TGTGCCAGCAAAACAGGGAGCTCCTATAATTCACCCCTCCACTTT
CDR3 protein: CASKTGSSYNSPLHF

V gene: TRBV5-8
J gene: TRBJ2-7
clone size: NA
D gene: TRBD2
CDR3 DNA: TGTGCCAGCAGCTTGGTACTAGCGGGAAGCGAGCAGTACTTC
CDR3 protein: CASSLVLAGSEQYF

V gene: TRBV5-1
J gene: TRBJ1-1
clone size: NA
D gene: NA
CDR3 DNA: TGCGCCAGCAGCTTGTCCCAGGGGCCCACTGAAGCTTTCTTT
CDR3 protein: CASSLSQGPTEAFF

V gene: TRBV7-6
J gene: TRBJ1-2
clone size: NA
D gene: NA
CDR3 DNA: TGTGCCAGCAGCGGCTTACAGAAGAACTATGGCTACACCTTC
CDR3 protein: CASSGLQKNYGYTF

V gene: TRBV2
J gene: TRBJ2-5
clone size: NA
D gene: NA
CDR3 DNA: TGTGCCAGACAACAAGGGCAGGGCCGGCTAACCCGGTACTTC
CDR3 protein: CARQQGQGRLTRYF

V gene: TRBV6-6
J gene: TRBJ1-1
clone size: NA
D gene: NA
CDR3 DNA: TGTGCCAGCATGGAACGACAGAACACTGAAGCTTTCTTT
CDR3 protein: CASMERQNTEAFF

V gene: TRBV19
J gene: TRBJ2-3
clone size: NA
D gene: NA
CDR3 DNA: TGTGCCAGTAGTATCGAATTCGGGGGACAGAGCACAGATACGCAGTATTTT
CDR3 protein: CASSIEFGGQSTDTQYF

V gene: TRBV5-1
J gene: TRBJ1-1
clone size: NA
D gene: NA
CDR3 DNA: TGCGCCAGCTTGGAAGACCCGCGGCGAAACACTGAAGCTTTCTTT
CDR3 protein: CASLEDPRRNTEAFF

V gene: TRBV19
J gene: TRBJ1-3
clone size: NA
D gene: NA
CDR3 DNA: TGTGCCAGTAGTTTACAGGACCACTCTGGAAACACCATATATTTT
CDR3 protein: CASSLQDHSGNTIYF